This paragraph covers one T cell receptor beta chain sequence. The target of this receptor is not known. No clone much larger than this one lies a single base away; base qualities are absent. The library was made by the immunoSEQ multiplex PCR assay. Qiagen DNeasy or QIAamp micro DNA kits were used to isolate DNA, and the Adaptive Biotechnology human TCRB sequencing kit was used to sequence TCRB. An Illumina MiSeq was used to sequence the TCRB libraries. Concerning the study's data processing: The kit provider's software was used to analyze TCRB sequence data, and Fisher's exact test was applied to assess tumor enrichment of clonotype templates. Imported from immuneACCESS, the table was reduced by TCRdb to in-frame sequences with V and J called. These copies leave out some clones; in studies compared against another copy, an unresolved V gene accounts for under half, and the cause of the remainder is not known. V and J calls and clone size are as listed in that table; D and trimming were resolved from the DNA. The sample data list roughly 5,200 clones, and around 70% of these were observed just once. In total, the top ten clones hold roughly 15% of the sample.

The sample belongs to a study of CD4 T cells in lung cancer (dated by TCRdb to between 2018 and 2021). For context, the study as a whole: To find responses to candidate mutation-encoded neoepitopes, the study screened blood T cells from NSCLC patients and isolated neoantigen-specific CD4+ T-cell clones and TCRs. Several patients undergoing curative-intent resections for stage I-III non-small cell lung cancer provided the tumor and non-adjacent lung tissue. TCRB deep sequencing tracked the frequency of neoantigen-specific clonotypes in tumor resections, non-adjacent lung and cultured T-cell products. Before blood donation, treatments including platinum chemotherapy had been received by the patients, and nivolumab or pembrolizumab had been received by some of the patients. The resected patients had lung adenocarcinoma or squamous cell carcinoma, were aged 60 to 69 at blood donation, and mostly were former smokers.

Trimming takes 1 base off V and 0 bases off J; junction bases not matched to a gene: 3. Counted from cysteine to phenylalanine, this CDR3 has 15 amino acids. The CDR3 DNA has 45 bases and is translated from base 1. Taken from the germline V gene (reference sequence), the CDR1 and CDR2 loops are GTSNPN and SVGIG. Broad study findings and their caveats: Some blood-derived responses might be explained by in vitro priming of naive T cells or cross-reactivity rather than by memory responses to the cancer.

The V and J segments used are TRBV30 and TRBJ2-4, with TRBD2 matching 7 junction bases. The sequence was obtained from a man in his sixties with non-small cell lung cancer. The sample consisted of lung tumor tissue. The DNA sequence is TGTGCCTGGAGTGGGGCGGGGGTAGCCAAAAACATTCAGTACTTC. Translation gives CAWSGAGVAKNIQYF.